This T cell receptor beta chain was profiled in a study of somatic mutations in cytotoxic T cells in rheumatoid arthritis. Study observations and caveats: The study found no significant difference in CD8+ T-cell clonality between rheumatoid arthritis patients and age-matched healthy controls. Rising age went with increasing CD8+ clonality in rheumatoid arthritis patients; healthy controls showed no such increase.

Sequenced by immunoSEQ multiplex PCR; TCRdb stores in-frame clones only, minus some. The table includes about 25,000 clones, around 74% detected once. The CDR3 loop spans 14 amino acids. V was pared by 8 bases and J by 2 bases, with 6 bases of the junction left unmatched. Germline CDR1 and CDR2: MGHDK and SYGVNS. On this clone itself: The antigen is unknown.

The origin of this receptor is a woman aged 18 to 35 in good health. This chain links TRBV25-1 with TRBJ1-2; the match to TRBD1 covers 9 bases. The sample comprised CD8+ T cells sorted from blood. The CDR3 DNA reads as TGTGCCAGCGGACAGGGGATAGGGAACTATGGCTACACCTTC. As protein: CASGQGIGNYGYTF.